Listed here are 29 T cell receptor beta chains from one sample, sequenced in a study of graft-versus-host responses after intestinal transplantation. Here immunoSEQ multiplex PCR was the method, and the copy in TCRdb shows in-frame clones only, minus some. The table includes about 88,000 clones, 75% to 95% detected once. The antigens for these receptors are not known. This material consisted of unstimulated CD4+ T cells sorted from spleen or lymph node cells, taken before transplant. The receptors were gathered from a human donor who was the organ donor for an intestinal transplant.

The chain joins TRBV9 to TRBJ2-1, with D maybe TRBD2 (6 bases). This CDR3 contains 16 residues. Germline loops: CDR1 SGDLS, CDR2 YYNGEE. The V end was cut by 2 bases, the J end by 0 bases, with 12 bases between. The CDR3, as DNA: TGTGCCAGCAGCGTTATTGGAGGGACCTCCTACAATGAGCAGTTCTTC. It translates to CASSVIGGTSYNEQFF.

This chain links TRBV11-2 with TRBJ2-1; TRBD2 aligns across 11 bases. J lost 8 bases, V lost 4 bases, and 4 bases had no gene match. This CDR3 comprises 14 residues. Germline lookup yields CDR1 SGHAT and CDR2 FQNNGV. The CDR3, as DNA: TGTGCCAGCAGCTATAGCGGGAGGGGTCATGAGCAGTTCTTC. It encodes CASSYSGRGHEQFF.

DNA of the CDR3: TGTGCCAGCACCCGAGGGACAGATAGGGATACGCAGTATTTT. This sequence encodes CASTRGTDRDTQYF. The chain employs TRBV6-5 and TRBJ2-3, with 7 bases fitting TRBD1. The CDR3 contains 14 residues. V was pared by 7 bases and J by 6 bases, with 10 bases of the junction left unmatched. Looked up from germline, CDR1 is MNHEY and CDR2 is SVGAGI.

V gene TRBV5-5 combines with J gene TRBJ2-3, with a possible D match to TRBD1 (5 bases). Germline assignment: CDR1 SGHKS and CDR2 YYEKEE (reference sequence). V was shortened by 0 bases and J by 2 bases, with 7 bases between the two germline ends. The CDR3 length is 14 residues. CDR3 sequence: CASSLGQSTDTQYF. The CDR3 bases are TGTGCCAGCAGCTTGGGACAGTCCACAGATACGCAGTATTTT.

The chain recombines TRBV14 with TRBJ2-5; the D is unclear. The germline V and J ends were trimmed by 5 bases and 1 base, with 5 bases remaining between them. CDR3 length equals 12 residues. Per the germline V gene, CDR1 is SGHDN and CDR2 is FVKESK. The CDR3 loop is CASSKLQETQYF. The CDR3 DNA reads as TGTGCCAGCAGCAAACTCCAAGAGACCCAGTACTTC.

The chain uses TRBV10-3 and TRBJ1-1; D is possibly TRBD1 (5 bases). CDR1 ENHRY and CDR2 SYGVKD come from the germline V gene. The CDR3 consists of 16 residues. V was trimmed by 2 bases and J by 0 bases, leaving 13 bases between them. In DNA, the CDR3 is TGTGCCATCAGTGAGAGGTCAGGGTGGGTGAACACTGAAGCTTTCTTT. Translating it yields CAISERSGWVNTEAFF.

The genes are TRBV6-5 and TRBJ1-1, with a weak D call TRBD1 (5 bases). The ends were cut back, 8 bases at V and 6 bases at J, with 16 bases in the middle. The CDR3 consists of 13 residues. The germline V gene encodes CDR1 MNHEY and CDR2 SVGAGI. This CDR3 is CASGHDPGSEAFF. For the CDR3, the DNA is TGTGCCAGCGGACACGACCCAGGGTCTGAAGCTTTCTTT.

The chain links TRBV7-6 to TRBJ2-1; the match to TRBD2 covers 11 bases. V shed 4 bases and J 5 bases; nucleotides not matched to a gene: 10. CDR1 SGHVS and CDR2 FNYEAQ come from the germline V gene. This CDR3 comprises 17 residues. Here the CDR3 reads CASSWIRGTSGNNEQFF. In DNA form, the CDR3 reads TGTGCCAGCAGCTGGATAAGAGGGACTAGCGGAAACAATGAGCAGTTCTTC.

The rearrangement links TRBV11-3 to TRBJ1-1, with TRBD1 as a possible D gene (5 bases). The CDR3 extends over 15 amino acids. V lost 3 bases and J lost 0, with 11 bases in between. The germline V gene encodes CDR1 SGHNT and CDR2 YENEEA. CDR3 protein: CASSFGGELNTEAFF. CDR3 nucleotides: TGTGCCAGCAGCTTTGGGGGGGAGTTGAACACTGAAGCTTTCTTT.

The J gene is TRBJ2-7, the V gene TRBV11-3; 15 positions match TRBD2. Germline trimming cut 5 bases from V and 4 bases from J; bases unmatched to any gene: 6. The CDR3 consists of 16 residues. Looked up from germline, CDR1 is SGHNT and CDR2 is YENEEA. The chain's CDR3 is CASSPGLAGGPYEQYF. The CDR3 DNA is TGTGCCAGCAGCCCCGGACTAGCGGGGGGGCCGTACGAGCAGTACTTC.

The chain links TRBV30 to TRBJ2-1, with 10 nucleotides matching TRBD2. V lost 6 bases to trimming and J lost 12 bases; unmatched junction nucleotides: 20. CDR1 is GTSNPN and CDR2 is SVGIG in the germline V gene (reference sequence). This CDR3 is 16 amino acids long. The CDR3 loop reads CACRENPGLANGWQFF. In DNA, the CDR3 is TGTGCCTGCAGGGAGAATCCGGGACTAGCGAACGGGTGGCAGTTCTTC.

The V gene is TRBV2, the J gene TRBJ2-3, with D perhaps TRBD2 (6 bases). The V end lost 8 bases, the J end lost 2 bases, and 14 bases lay between the germline ends. Germline CDR1 is SNHLY and CDR2 is FYNNEI. The CDR3 is 14 amino acids. The CDR3 reads CASGPGLITDTQYF. The CDR3 bases are TGTGCCAGCGGGCCGGGACTCATCACAGATACGCAGTATTTT.

The CDR3 DNA reads TGTGCCAGCTCTCCGTCTGAAACGGACAGGGGATTAACAATGAACACTGAAGCTTTCTTT. The encoded protein is CASSPSETDRGLTMNTEAFF. The chain combines TRBV18 with TRBJ1-1; TRBD1 aligns across 9 bases. CDR3 size: 20 residues. Unmatched junction bases numbered 20, after V lost 6 bases and J lost 0 bases. Germline CDR1 and CDR2: KGHSH and LQKENI.

This chain connects TRBV30 to TRBJ1-2; 7 nucleotides agree with TRBD1. V trimming: 0 bases; J trimming: 4 bases; junction bases outside the gene matches: 14. The CDR3 extends over 17 amino acids. CDR1 and CDR2 (germline): GTSNPN, SVGIG (reference sequence). The CDR3 sequence is CAWSVPYNRQGGYGYTF. The CDR3 DNA reads as TGTGCCTGGAGTGTACCATATAACAGACAGGGAGGCTATGGCTACACCTTC.

This clone showed up just once. The chain joins TRBV11-2 to TRBJ1-2, with TRBD1 matching 10 bases. J lost 4 bases, V lost 1 base, and 0 bases had no gene match. The CDR3 runs 14 residues. Germline V gene sequence: CDR1 SGHAT, CDR2 FQNNGV. CDR3 in amino acids: CASSLGTGGYGYTF. The CDR3, as DNA: TGTGCCAGCAGCTTAGGGACAGGGGGCTATGGCTACACCTTC.

This sequence joins TRBV7-3 and TRBJ2-7; TRBD1 agrees at 7 bases. Germline lookup yields CDR1 SGHTA and CDR2 FQGTGA. The CDR3 covers 15 residues. Trimming cost V 5 bases and J 2 bases; bases outside gene matches: 9. The CDR3 spells CASSRQGAPTYEQYF. The CDR3, as DNA: TGTGCCAGCAGCAGACAGGGTGCTCCAACCTACGAGCAGTACTTC.

The chain links TRBV30 to TRBJ2-2; 7 bases fit TRBD1. CDR3 size: 13 residues. Germline loops: CDR1 GTSNPN, CDR2 SVGIG (reference sequence). With V trimmed by 6 bases and J by 7 bases, 8 bases remained unmatched. CDR3 residues: CACSGQVGGELFF. The CDR3 coding sequence is TGTGCCTGTTCTGGACAGGTCGGCGGGGAGCTGTTTTTT.

The rearrangement joins TRBV5-8 to TRBJ2-7; D unclear. V lost 4 bases, J lost 3 bases, and 8 bases lay in between. The CDR3 is 12 amino acids. Germline V gene sequence: CDR1 SGHTS, CDR2 YDEGEE. CDR3 sequence reads: CASSALSYEQYF. DNA for the CDR3: TGTGCCAGCAGCGCCTTGAGCTACGAGCAGTACTTC.

V usage is TRBV18 and J usage is TRBJ2-5, with unresolved D. The CDR3 runs to 14 residues. Trimming removed 3 bases from V and 1 base from J, with 9 bases in between. Germline V gives CDR1 KGHSH, CDR2 LQKENI. The CDR3 is CASSPPNSQETQYF. CDR3 in DNA: TGTGCCAGCTCACCCCCTAATTCCCAAGAGACCCAGTACTTC.

The chain employs TRBV4-1 and TRBJ1-1, with D uncertain. This CDR3 is 14 amino acids long. V gave up 0 bases and J gave up 7 bases, with 12 bases separating them. The germline V gene encodes CDR1 MGHRA and CDR2 YSYEKL. Written as DNA, the CDR3 is TGCGCCAGCAGCCAAGACTCCAGGTGGAATGAAGCTTTCTTT. Translation: CASSQDSRWNEAFF.

Details on this clone: The junction and the germline gene differ at one end; a read error may be behind it. The chain has TRBV6-5 and TRBJ1-4; D call uncertain. The CDR3 sequence is 12 residues long. The germline V gene has CDR1 MNHEY and CDR2 SVGAGI. As DNA, the CDR3 is TGTGCCAGCAGTCGGGATAATGACAAACTGTTTTTT. Amino acid sequence: CASSRDNDKLFF.

The rearrangement links TRBV5-8 to TRBJ1-5; D is unresolved. Trimming removed 0 bases at V and 6 bases at J, with 10 bases between. CDR3 length: 14 residues. Germline CDR1 SGHTS, CDR2 YDEGEE. Written as DNA, the CDR3 is TGTGCCAGCAGCTTGGCAACGACAACTCAGCCCCAGCATTTT. Translation gives CASSLATTTQPQHF.

The V call is TRBV2, the J call TRBJ2-5; 9 nucleotides line up with TRBD2. V lost 4 bases, J lost 5 bases, and 11 bases stayed unmatched. Per germline, CDR1 SNHLY and CDR2 FYNNEI. The CDR3 contains 16 residues. The CDR3 bases are TGTGCCAGCAGTGTGTCGAGCGGGAGGAGATTGGAGACCCAGTACTTC. Protein sequence: CASSVSSGRRLETQYF. Supplemented by reference TRBV2 and TRBJ2-5, the full variable domain reads EPEVTQTPSHQVTQMGQEVILRCVPISNHLYFYWYRQILGQKVEFLVSFYNNEISEKSEIFDDQFSVERPDGSNFTLKIRSTKLEDSAMYFCASSVSSGRRLETQYFGPGTRLLVL.

V usage is TRBV6-5 and J usage is TRBJ2-2, with TRBD2 matching over 9 bases. The ends lost 6 bases at V and 6 bases at J; junction bases unmatched: 5. The CDR3 extends over 14 amino acids. Germline V gene data show CDR1 as MNHEY and CDR2 as SVGAGI. The CDR3 DNA follows: TGTGCCAGCAGAATAGCGGGAGAGGCCGGGGAGCTGTTTTTT. Its protein is CASRIAGEAGELFF.

The chain has TRBV30 and TRBJ1-2; perhaps TRBD1 as D (6 bases). The ends were cut back, 2 bases at V and 4 bases at J, with 11 bases in the middle. CDR1 and CDR2 from the germline V gene are GTSNPN and SVGIG (reference sequence). The CDR3 covers 13 residues. The CDR3 DNA reads TGTGCCTGGAGTACCGGGACACCCTATGGCTACACCTTC. It specifies CAWSTGTPYGYTF. The whole variable domain, remainder taken from reference TRBV30 and TRBJ1-2, is SQTIHQWPATLVQPVGSPLSLECTVEGTSNPNLYWYRQAAGRGLQLLFYSVGIGQISSEVPQNLSASRPQDRQFILSSKKLLLSDSGFYLCAWSTGTPYGYTFGSGTRLTVV.

V and J are TRBV5-1 and TRBJ2-7, with 8 bases aligning to TRBD1. CDR3 length: 14 residues. Germline V gene lookup returns CDR1 SGHRS and CDR2 YFSETQ. The V and J ends lost 3 bases and 0 bases, in that order; junction bases with no gene match: 2. The CDR3 sequence: CASSWDRSSYEQYF. The CDR3 DNA reads as TGCGCCAGCAGCTGGGACAGGAGCTCCTACGAGCAGTACTTC. Using reference TRBV5-1 and TRBJ2-7 for the parts outside the CDR3, the full variable domain is KAGVTQTPRYLIKTRGQQVTLSCSPISGHRSVSWYQQTPGQGLQFLFEYFSETQRNKGNFPGRFSGRQFSNSRSEMNVSTLELGDSALYLCASSWDRSSYEQYFGPGTRLTVT.

The V and J genes are TRBV20-1 and TRBJ2-5; the D is unclear. The germline CDR1 and CDR2 sequences are DFQATT and SNEGSKA (reference sequence). Trimming took off 5 bases at V and 0 bases at J, with 4 bases between the two ends. There are 11 residues in the CDR3. The CDR3 sequence is CSAQNQETQYF. The CDR3 nucleotides read TGCAGTGCTCAGAACCAAGAGACCCAGTACTTC.

This clone is a singleton in its sample. V and J are TRBV30 and TRBJ2-7; D is possibly TRBD2 (7 bases). Germline V gene data show CDR1 as GTSNPN and CDR2 as SVGIG (reference sequence). The V end lost 4 bases, the J end lost 2 bases, and 12 bases lay between the germline ends. The CDR3 is 13 amino acids. CDR3 sequence: CAWNGGPTYEQYF. CDR3 DNA sequence: TGTGCCTGGAACGGGGGGCCGACCTACGAGCAGTACTTC. The full variable domain, completed using reference TRBV30 and TRBJ2-7, is SQTIHQWPATLVQPVGSPLSLECTVEGTSNPNLYWYRQAAGRGLQLLFYSVGIGQISSEVPQNLSASRPQDRQFILSSKKLLLSDSGFYLCAWNGGPTYEQYFGPGTRLTVT.

This clone was found once. The V call is TRBV19, the J call TRBJ1-4; 9 bases line up with TRBD1. V lost 6 bases to trimming and J lost 10 bases; unmatched junction nucleotides: 12. Germline V gives CDR1 LNHDA, CDR2 SQIVND (reference sequence). This CDR3 comprises 15 residues. The CDR3 loop is CASRGQGLRDGKLFF. CDR3 nucleotide sequence: TGTGCCAGTAGGGGACAGGGCCTACGTGATGGAAAACTGTTTTTT.